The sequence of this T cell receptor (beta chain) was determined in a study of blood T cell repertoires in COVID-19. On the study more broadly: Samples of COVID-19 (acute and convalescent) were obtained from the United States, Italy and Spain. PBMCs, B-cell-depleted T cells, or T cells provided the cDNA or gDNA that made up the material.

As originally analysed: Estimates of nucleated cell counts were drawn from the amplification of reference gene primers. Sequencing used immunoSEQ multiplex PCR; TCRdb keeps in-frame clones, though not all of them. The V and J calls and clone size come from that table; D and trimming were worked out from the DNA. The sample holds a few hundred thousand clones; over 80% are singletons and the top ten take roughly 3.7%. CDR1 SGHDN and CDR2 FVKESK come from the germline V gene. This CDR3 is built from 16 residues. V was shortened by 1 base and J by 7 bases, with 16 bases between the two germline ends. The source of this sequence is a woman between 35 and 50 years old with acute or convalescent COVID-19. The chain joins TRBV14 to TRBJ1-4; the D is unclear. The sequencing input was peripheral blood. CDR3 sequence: CASSQGLPGEGEKLFF. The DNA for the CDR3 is TGTGCCAGCAGCCAAGGGCTCCCGGGCGAGGGTGAAAAACTGTTTTTT.